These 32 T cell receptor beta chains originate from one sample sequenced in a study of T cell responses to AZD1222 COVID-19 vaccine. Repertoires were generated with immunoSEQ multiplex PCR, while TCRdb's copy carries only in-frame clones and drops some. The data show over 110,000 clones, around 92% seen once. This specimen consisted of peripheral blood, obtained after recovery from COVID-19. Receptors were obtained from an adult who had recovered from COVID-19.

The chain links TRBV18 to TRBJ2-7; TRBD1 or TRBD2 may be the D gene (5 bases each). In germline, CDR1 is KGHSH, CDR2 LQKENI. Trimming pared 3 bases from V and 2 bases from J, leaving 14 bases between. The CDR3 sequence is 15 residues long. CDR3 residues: CASSPGTERAYEQYF. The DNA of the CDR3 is TGTGCCAGCTCACCCGGGACCGAGCGAGCCTACGAGCAGTACTTC. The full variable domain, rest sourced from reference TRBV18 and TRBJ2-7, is NAGVMQNPRHLVRRRGQEARLRCSPMKGHSHVYWYRQLPEEGLKFMVYLQKENIIDESGMPKERFSAEFPKEGPSILRIQQVVRGDSAAYFCASSPGTERAYEQYFGPGTRLTVT.

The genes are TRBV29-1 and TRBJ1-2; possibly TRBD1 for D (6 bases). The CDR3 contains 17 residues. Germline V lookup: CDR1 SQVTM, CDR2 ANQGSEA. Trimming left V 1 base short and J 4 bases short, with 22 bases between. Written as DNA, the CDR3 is TGCAGCGTTGAAGGACCCTCGAGGGGGTTTCAGGCCTATGGCTACACCTTC. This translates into CSVEGPSRGFQAYGYTF.

DNA of the CDR3: TGTGCCAGCAGTCTAGACAGGAACACCGGGGAGCTGTTTTTT. Protein sequence: CASSLDRNTGELFF. The chain links TRBV6-5 to TRBJ2-2; a possible D gene is TRBD1 (5 bases). CDR1 MNHEY and CDR2 SVGAGI come from the germline V gene. V was clipped by 5 bases and J by 1 base, with 8 bases between them. This CDR3 has 14 amino acids.

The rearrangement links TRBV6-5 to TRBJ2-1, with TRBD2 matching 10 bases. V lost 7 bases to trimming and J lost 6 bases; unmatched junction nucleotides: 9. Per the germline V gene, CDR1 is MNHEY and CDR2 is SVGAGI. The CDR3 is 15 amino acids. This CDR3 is CASTHGAGGVNEQFF. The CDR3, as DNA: TGTGCCAGCACCCACGGAGCGGGAGGGGTCAATGAGCAGTTCTTC.

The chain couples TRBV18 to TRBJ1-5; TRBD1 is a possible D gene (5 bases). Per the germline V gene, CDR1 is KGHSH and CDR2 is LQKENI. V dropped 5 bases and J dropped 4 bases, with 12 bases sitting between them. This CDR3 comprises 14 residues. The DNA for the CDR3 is TGTGCCAGCTCAGAGGACATCCTAAATCAGCCCCAGCATTTT. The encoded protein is CASSEDILNQPQHF. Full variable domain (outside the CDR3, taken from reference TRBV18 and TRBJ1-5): NAGVMQNPRHLVRRRGQEARLRCSPMKGHSHVYWYRQLPEEGLKFMVYLQKENIIDESGMPKERFSAEFPKEGPSILRIQQVVRGDSAAYFCASSEDILNQPQHFGDGTRLSIL.

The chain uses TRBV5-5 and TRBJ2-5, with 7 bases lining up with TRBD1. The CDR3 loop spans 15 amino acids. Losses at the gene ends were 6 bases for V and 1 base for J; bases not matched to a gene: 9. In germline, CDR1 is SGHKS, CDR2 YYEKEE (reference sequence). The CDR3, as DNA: TGTGCCAGCAACACGAGACAGGGTCCCCAAGAGACCCAGTACTTC. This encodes CASNTRQGPQETQYF.

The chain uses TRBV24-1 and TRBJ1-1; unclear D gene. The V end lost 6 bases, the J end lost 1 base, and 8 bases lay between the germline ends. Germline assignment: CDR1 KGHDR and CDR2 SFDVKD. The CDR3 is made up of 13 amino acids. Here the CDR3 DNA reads TGTGCCACCAGTCAGACGGCGAACACTGAAGCTTTCTTT. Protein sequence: CATSQTANTEAFF.

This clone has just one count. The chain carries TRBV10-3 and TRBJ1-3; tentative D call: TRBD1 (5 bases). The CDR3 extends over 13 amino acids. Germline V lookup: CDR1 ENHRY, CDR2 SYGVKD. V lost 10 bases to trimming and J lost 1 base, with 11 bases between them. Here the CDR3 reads CATAGTSGNTIYF. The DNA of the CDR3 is TGTGCCACCGCGGGGACGTCTGGAAACACCATATATTTT.

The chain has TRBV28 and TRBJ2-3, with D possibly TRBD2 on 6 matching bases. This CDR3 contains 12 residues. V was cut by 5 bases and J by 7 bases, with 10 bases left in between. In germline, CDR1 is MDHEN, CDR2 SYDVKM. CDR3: CASSVAENTQYF. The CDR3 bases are TGTGCCAGCAGTGTAGCGGAAAATACGCAGTATTTT.

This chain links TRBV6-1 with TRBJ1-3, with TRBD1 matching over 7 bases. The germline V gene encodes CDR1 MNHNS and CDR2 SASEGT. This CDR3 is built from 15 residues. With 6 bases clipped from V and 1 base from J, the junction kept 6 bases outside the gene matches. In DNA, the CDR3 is TGTGCCAGCAGATCCCAACAGGGGTCTGGAAACACCATATATTTT. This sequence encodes CASRSQQGSGNTIYF.

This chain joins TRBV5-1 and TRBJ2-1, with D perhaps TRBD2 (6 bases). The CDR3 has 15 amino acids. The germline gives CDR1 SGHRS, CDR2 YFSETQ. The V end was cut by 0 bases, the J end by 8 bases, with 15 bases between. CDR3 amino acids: CASSLAGLARDEQFF. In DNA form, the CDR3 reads TGCGCCAGCAGCTTGGCCGGGCTAGCGAGAGATGAGCAGTTCTTC.

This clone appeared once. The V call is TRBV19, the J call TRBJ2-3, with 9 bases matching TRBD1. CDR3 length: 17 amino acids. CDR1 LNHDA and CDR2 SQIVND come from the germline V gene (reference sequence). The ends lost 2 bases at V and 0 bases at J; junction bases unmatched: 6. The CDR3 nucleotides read TGTGCCAGTAGTATACATGGGGACAGGGATAGCACAGATACGCAGTATTTT. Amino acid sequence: CASSIHGDRDSTDTQYF.

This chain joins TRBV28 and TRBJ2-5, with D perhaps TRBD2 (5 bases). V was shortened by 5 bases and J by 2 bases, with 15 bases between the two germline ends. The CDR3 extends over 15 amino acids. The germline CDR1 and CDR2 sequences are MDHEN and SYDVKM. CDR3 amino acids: CASSPHGGGQETQYF. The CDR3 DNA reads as TGTGCCAGCAGTCCCCACGGCGGAGGACAAGAGACCCAGTACTTC.

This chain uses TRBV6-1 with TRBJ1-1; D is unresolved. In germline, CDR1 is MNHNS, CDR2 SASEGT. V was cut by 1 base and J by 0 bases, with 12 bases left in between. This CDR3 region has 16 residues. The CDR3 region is CASSEGRSSMNTEAFF. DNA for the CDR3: TGTGCCAGCAGTGAAGGACGGTCTTCTATGAACACTGAAGCTTTCTTT.

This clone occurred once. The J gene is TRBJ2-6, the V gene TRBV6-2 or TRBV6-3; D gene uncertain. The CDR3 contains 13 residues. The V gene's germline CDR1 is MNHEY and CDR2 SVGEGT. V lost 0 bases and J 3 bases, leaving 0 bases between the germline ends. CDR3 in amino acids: CASSYSGANVLTF. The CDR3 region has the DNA TGTGCCAGCAGTTACTCTGGGGCCAACGTCCTGACTTTC.

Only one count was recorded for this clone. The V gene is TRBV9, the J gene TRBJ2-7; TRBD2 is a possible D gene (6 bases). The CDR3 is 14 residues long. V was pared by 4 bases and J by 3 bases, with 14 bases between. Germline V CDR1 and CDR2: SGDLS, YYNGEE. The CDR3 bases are TGTGCCAGCAGCCCCCAACCCGGGGGCTACGAGCAGTACTTC. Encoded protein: CASSPQPGGYEQYF. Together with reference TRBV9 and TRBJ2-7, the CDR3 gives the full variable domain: DSGVTQTPKHLITATGQRVTLRCSPRSGDLSVYWYQQSLDQGLQFLIQYYNGEERAKGNILERFSAQQFPDLHSELNLSSLELGDSALYFCASSPQPGGYEQYFGPGTRLTVT.

The CDR3: CSASGVVSYNEQFF. The CDR3 DNA reads as TGCAGTGCTAGTGGGGTAGTTTCCTACAATGAGCAGTTCTTC. V is TRBV20-1 and J is TRBJ2-1; no firm D call. Germline CDR1 reads DFQATT; CDR2 reads SNEGSKA (reference sequence). The length of the CDR3 is 14 residues. The V and J ends lost 3 bases and 1 base respectively, with 10 bases between them.

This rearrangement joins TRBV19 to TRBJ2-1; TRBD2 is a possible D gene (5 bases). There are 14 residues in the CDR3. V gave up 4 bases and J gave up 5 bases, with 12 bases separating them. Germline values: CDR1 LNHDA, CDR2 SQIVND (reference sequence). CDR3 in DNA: TGTGCCAGTAGTAGGGCGGGTTCCAACAATGAGCAGTTCTTC. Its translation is CASSRAGSNNEQFF.

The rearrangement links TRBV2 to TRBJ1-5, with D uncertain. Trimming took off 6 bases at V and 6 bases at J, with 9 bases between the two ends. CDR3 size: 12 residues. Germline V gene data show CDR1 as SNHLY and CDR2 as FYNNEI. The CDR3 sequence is CASRDGSQPQHF. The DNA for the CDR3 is TGTGCCAGCAGGGACGGAAGTCAGCCCCAGCATTTT.

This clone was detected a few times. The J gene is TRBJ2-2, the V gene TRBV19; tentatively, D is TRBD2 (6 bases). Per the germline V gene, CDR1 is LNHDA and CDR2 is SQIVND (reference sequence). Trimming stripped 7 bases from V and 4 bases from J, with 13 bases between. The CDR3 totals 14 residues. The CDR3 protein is CASISLGGTGELFF. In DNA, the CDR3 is TGTGCCAGTATTTCATTGGGGGGCACCGGGGAGCTGTTTTTT. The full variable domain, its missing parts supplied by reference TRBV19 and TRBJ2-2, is DGGITQSPKYLFRKEGQNVTLSCEQNLNHDAMYWYRQDPGQGLRLIYYSQIVNDFQKGDIAEGYSVSREKKESFPLTVTSAQKNPTAFYLCASISLGGTGELFFGEGSRLTVL.

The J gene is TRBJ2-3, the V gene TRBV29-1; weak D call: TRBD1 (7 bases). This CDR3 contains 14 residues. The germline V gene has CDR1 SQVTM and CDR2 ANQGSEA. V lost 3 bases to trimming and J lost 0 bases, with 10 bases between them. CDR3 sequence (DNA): TGCAGCGTTGAGGGGGGACAGAGCACAGATACGCAGTATTTT. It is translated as CSVEGGQSTDTQYF.

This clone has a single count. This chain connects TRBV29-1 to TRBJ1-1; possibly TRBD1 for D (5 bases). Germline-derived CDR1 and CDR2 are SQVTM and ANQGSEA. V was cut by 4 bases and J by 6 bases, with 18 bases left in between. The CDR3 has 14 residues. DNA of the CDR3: TGCAGCGTTGCGAGGGCAGGGTTGAGGGCTGAAGCTTTCTTT. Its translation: CSVARAGLRAEAFF.

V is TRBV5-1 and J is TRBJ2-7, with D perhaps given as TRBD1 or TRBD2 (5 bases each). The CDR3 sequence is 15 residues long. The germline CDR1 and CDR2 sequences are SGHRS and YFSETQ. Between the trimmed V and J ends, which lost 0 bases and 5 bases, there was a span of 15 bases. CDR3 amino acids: CASSLEPRGRNEQYF. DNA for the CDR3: TGCGCCAGCAGCTTGGAGCCCCGGGGCCGAAACGAGCAGTACTTC.

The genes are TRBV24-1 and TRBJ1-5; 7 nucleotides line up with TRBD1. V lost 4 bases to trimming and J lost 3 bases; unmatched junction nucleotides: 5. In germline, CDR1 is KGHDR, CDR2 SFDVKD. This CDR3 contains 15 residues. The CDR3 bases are TGTGCCACCAGTGACCCGACAGGGCCCAATCAGCCCCAGCATTTT. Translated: CATSDPTGPNQPQHF.

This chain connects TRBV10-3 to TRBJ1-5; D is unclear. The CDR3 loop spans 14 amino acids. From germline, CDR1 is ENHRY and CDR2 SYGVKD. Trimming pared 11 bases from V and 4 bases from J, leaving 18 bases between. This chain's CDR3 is CASTDEPANQPQHF. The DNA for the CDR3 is TGTGCCTCGACGGACGAACCAGCTAATCAGCCCCAGCATTTT.

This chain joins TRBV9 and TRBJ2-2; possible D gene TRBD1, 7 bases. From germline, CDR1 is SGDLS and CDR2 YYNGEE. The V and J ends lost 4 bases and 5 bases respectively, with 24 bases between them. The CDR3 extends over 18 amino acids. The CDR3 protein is CASSSPEGTGEVTGELFF. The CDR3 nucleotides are TGTGCCAGCAGCTCCCCGGAGGGTACAGGGGAAGTTACCGGGGAGCTGTTTTTT.

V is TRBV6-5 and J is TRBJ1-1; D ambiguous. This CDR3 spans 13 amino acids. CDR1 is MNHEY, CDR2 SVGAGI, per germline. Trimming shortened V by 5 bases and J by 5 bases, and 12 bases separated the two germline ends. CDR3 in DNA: TGTGCCAGCAGTCCCCGGGAGGAGACTGAAGCTTTCTTT. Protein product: CASSPREETEAFF.

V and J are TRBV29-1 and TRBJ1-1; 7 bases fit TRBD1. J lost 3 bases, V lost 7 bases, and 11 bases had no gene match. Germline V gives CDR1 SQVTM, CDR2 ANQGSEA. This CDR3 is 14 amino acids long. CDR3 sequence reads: CSASLWDSHTEAFF. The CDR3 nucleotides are TGCAGCGCCAGCCTTTGGGACAGCCACACTGAAGCTTTCTTT.

CDR3 in amino acids: CATSAAGSYEQYF. CDR3 nucleotides: TGTGCCACCAGTGCGGCTGGATCCTACGAGCAGTACTTC. The chain links TRBV24-1 to TRBJ2-7, with unresolved D. V lost 5 bases and J lost 1, with 8 bases in between. The CDR3 runs 13 residues. Per the germline V gene, CDR1 is KGHDR and CDR2 is SFDVKD.

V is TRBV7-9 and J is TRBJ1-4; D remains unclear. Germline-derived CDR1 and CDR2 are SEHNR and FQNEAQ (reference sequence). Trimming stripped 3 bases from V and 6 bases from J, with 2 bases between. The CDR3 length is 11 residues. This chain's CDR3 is CASSFYEKLFF. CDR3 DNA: TGTGCCAGCAGCTTCTATGAAAAACTGTTTTTT.

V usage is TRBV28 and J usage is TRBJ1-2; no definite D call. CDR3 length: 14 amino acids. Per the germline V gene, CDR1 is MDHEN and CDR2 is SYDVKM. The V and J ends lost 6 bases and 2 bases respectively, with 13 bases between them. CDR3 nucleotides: TGTGCCAGCAGCTCCCCCACAGAGAACTATGGCTACACCTTC. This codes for CASSSPTENYGYTF.

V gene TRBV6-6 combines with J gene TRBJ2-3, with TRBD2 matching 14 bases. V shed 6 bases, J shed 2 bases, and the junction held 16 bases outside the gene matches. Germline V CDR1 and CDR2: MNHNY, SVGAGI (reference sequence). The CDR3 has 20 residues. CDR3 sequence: CASSQRGLAGVGGFTDTQYF. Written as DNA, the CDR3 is TGTGCCAGCAGCCAGAGGGGACTAGCGGGAGTGGGGGGTTTCACAGATACGCAGTATTTT.